These 32 T cell receptor beta chains were all obtained from the same sample, sequenced in a study of post-analysis software for immune sequencing data. Findings of the study overall: Controls showed lower frequencies than patients for roughly 5 TRBV segments, and TRBV5-6, TRBV5-1 and TRBV20-1 were among these.

Their antigens are not known. Prepared libraries of TCR beta cDNA carried unique molecular identifiers. Each CDR3 protein gets one entry after TCRdb re-called the PCR reads with MiXCR. The table lists roughly 870,000 distinct CDR3 sequences, under 70% of them singletons. Sequencing was performed on blood. These receptors came from a girl between 5 and 17 years old with multiple sclerosis.

The rearrangement links TRBV10-3 to TRBJ1-2; a weak D match, TRBD1 (5 bases). The CDR3 loop spans 13 amino acids. Germline CDR1 is ENHRY and CDR2 is SYGVKD. The V end was cut by 5 bases, the J end by 3 bases, with 10 bases between. The DNA for the CDR3 is TGTGCCATCAGTAGCGGGGCAGACTATGGCTACACCTTC. Protein product: CAISSGADYGYTF.

This clonotype was seen just once. The chain couples TRBV20-1 to TRBJ2-1; 8 positions agree with TRBD1. Germline V lookup: CDR1 DFQATT, CDR2 SNEGSKA (reference sequence). V lost 3 bases and J lost 4; bases outside the gene matches: 2. The length of the CDR3 is 13 residues. The CDR3 region has the DNA TGCAGTGCTAGCAGGACAGGGTACAATGAGCAGTTCTTC. It specifies CSASRTGYNEQFF.

The rearrangement uses TRBV20-1 and TRBJ1-5, with D hard to call. The V gene lost 6 bases and the J gene lost 4 bases, with 13 bases spanning the gap. The CDR3 is 13 residues long. Germline CDR1 reads DFQATT; CDR2 reads SNEGSKA (reference sequence). CDR3 in amino acids: CSARWGSNQPQHF. In nucleotides, the CDR3 is TGCAGTGCCAGATGGGGATCTAATCAGCCCCAGCATTTT.

The chain carries TRBV29-1 and TRBJ1-2, with TRBD1 matching over 10 bases. Germline V CDR1 and CDR2: SQVTM, ANQGSEA. The J segment lost 3 bases and the V segment lost 6 bases, leaving 13 bases of the junction unmatched. There are 16 residues in the CDR3. The DNA of the CDR3 is TGCAGCGTATTGCGCCTTTCTGGACAGGGGGACTATGGCTACACCTTC. It yields the protein CSVLRLSGQGDYGYTF.

The chain joins TRBV7-9 to TRBJ2-5; TRBD2 matches 8 bases. The CDR3 is 16 amino acids. Germline V CDR1 and CDR2: SEHNR, FQNEAQ (reference sequence). J gave up 5 bases and V 5 bases, and 13 bases lay outside the gene matches. CDR3 bases: TGTGCCAGCAGCCGTAGCGGGGTCGGCCGGACGGAGACCCAGTACTTC. As protein: CASSRSGVGRTETQYF.

This clonotype was detected only a few times. The chain has TRBV9 and TRBJ1-2, with 9 nucleotides matching TRBD1. Germline lookup yields CDR1 SGDLS and CDR2 YYNGEE. The V segment lost 2 bases and the J segment 6 bases; nucleotides outside the gene matches: 8. This CDR3 spans 15 amino acids. The CDR3 coding sequence is TGTGCCAGCAGCGTTGCCGGGACAGGGCTACATGGCTACACCTTC. Its translation: CASSVAGTGLHGYTF.

The rearrangement links TRBV3-1 to TRBJ2-7; D is perhaps TRBD1 or TRBD2 (6 bases each). Between the trimmed V and J ends, which lost 2 bases and 0 bases, there was a span of 11 bases. CDR3 length: 15 amino acids. Germline values: CDR1 LGHDT, CDR2 YNNKEL (reference sequence). The CDR3 coding sequence is TGTGCCAGCAGCCAAACAGGGAGGAGCTCCTACGAGCAGTACTTC. It specifies CASSQTGRSSYEQYF.

V usage is TRBV6-1 and J usage is TRBJ2-7, with a tentative D call TRBD1 (5 bases). Trimming removed 5 bases at V and 7 bases at J, with 15 bases between. In germline, CDR1 is MNHNS, CDR2 SASEGT. There are 13 residues in the CDR3. The CDR3 region is CASSKEHSGEQYF. In DNA form, the CDR3 reads TGTGCCAGCAGTAAAGAGCATTCAGGGGAGCAGTACTTC.

V gene TRBV5-1 combines with J gene TRBJ2-7; TRBD2 matches 8 bases. The CDR3 covers 16 residues. V lost 0 bases and J lost 0; bases outside the gene matches: 5. Germline values: CDR1 SGHRS, CDR2 YFSETQ. Here the CDR3 DNA reads TGCGCCAGCAGCTTGGCCCCAGCGGGGGCCTCCTACGAGCAGTACTTC. Translation: CASSLAPAGASYEQYF.

The chain is built from TRBV6-1 and TRBJ2-3; no reliable D call. Trimming pared 3 bases from V and 4 bases from J, leaving 2 bases between. CDR3 length: 11 residues. The germline gives CDR1 MNHNS, CDR2 SASEGT. The CDR3 protein is CASSESDTQYF. CDR3 DNA: TGTGCCAGCAGTGAGTCAGATACGCAGTATTTT.

This clonotype has just a few counts. The V and J genes are TRBV6-6 and TRBJ2-5; D not resolved. This CDR3 is 14 amino acids long. V was trimmed by 6 bases and J by 0 bases, leaving 11 bases between them. Germline V gives CDR1 MNHNY, CDR2 SVGAGI (reference sequence). CDR3 sequence (DNA): TGTGCCAGCAGAGGTGGGCAGTACCAAGAGACCCAGTACTTC. This gives the protein CASRGGQYQETQYF.

The rearrangement links TRBV20-1 to TRBJ1-5; D remains unclear. Germline V gene data show CDR1 as DFQATT and CDR2 as SNEGSKA (reference sequence). The CDR3 length is 15 residues. V shed 3 bases and J shed 7 bases, with 19 bases lying between them. CDR3 region: CSASLSGSSRQPQHF. CDR3 DNA sequence: TGCAGTGCTAGTCTTTCGGGCTCTTCTCGCCAGCCCCAGCATTTT.

In this sample, this clonotype turned up once. The chain uses TRBV12-3 or TRBV12-4 and TRBJ2-1; the D gene is possibly TRBD2 (7 bases). Trimming shortened V by 4 bases and J by 9 bases, and 16 bases separated the two germline ends. CDR3 size: 14 residues. CDR3 nucleotides: TGTGCCAGCAGTTCCCAAGGGGGGGCCGGTGAGCAGTTCTTC. Its protein product is CASSSQGGAGEQFF.

A word on this clonotype: At one of its ends the junction is not consistent with the germline gene, which may arise from a read error. The V and J genes are TRBV12-3 or TRBV12-4 and TRBJ2-5; 10 bases are a match to TRBD2. This CDR3 has 16 amino acids. The CDR3 is CASSYLAGGHQETRYF. Written as DNA, the CDR3 is TGTGCCAGCAGTTACTTAGCGGGGGGCCACCAAGAGACCCGGTACTTC.

The chain couples TRBV20-1 to TRBJ1-4; D unclear. The CDR3 consists of 13 residues. The ends were cut back, 2 bases at V and 8 bases at J, with 12 bases in the middle. Germline V gene data show CDR1 as DFQATT and CDR2 as SNEGSKA (reference sequence). Here the CDR3 reads CSARKGVREKLFF. For the CDR3, the DNA is TGCAGTGCTAGAAAAGGCGTAAGAGAAAAACTGTTTTTT.

This clonotype has a handful of counts. The gene calls are TRBV12-3 or TRBV12-4 and TRBJ2-1; TRBD2 is a possible D gene (5 bases). V was shortened by 2 bases and J by 3 bases, with 11 bases between the two germline ends. The CDR3 extends over 15 amino acids. In nucleotides, the CDR3 is TGTGCCAGCAGTTTAAGGGAGTTTAACTACAATGAGCAGTTCTTC. This sequence encodes CASSLREFNYNEQFF.

The chain recombines TRBV12-3 or TRBV12-4 with TRBJ2-4; D call uncertain. The J call is in doubt because the DNA end fits TRBJ2-5 better. The CDR3 extends over 15 amino acids. The CDR3 coding sequence is TGTGCCAGCAGTTTGTACAGTACCTTCCAAGAGACCCAGTACTTC. It yields the protein CASSLYSTFQETQYF.

This sequence joins TRBV20-1 and TRBJ2-1; a weak D match, TRBD1 (6 bases). CDR3 length: 14 residues. Germline assignment: CDR1 DFQATT and CDR2 SNEGSKA (reference sequence). V gave up 5 bases and J gave up 0 bases, with 11 bases separating them. In DNA, the CDR3 is TGCAGTGCTTCACAGGGTCCCTCCTACAATGAGCAGTTCTTC. Amino acid sequence: CSASQGPSYNEQFF.

The chain couples TRBV6-1 to TRBJ2-1; D is uncertain. V dropped 6 bases and J dropped 10 bases, with 13 bases sitting between them. In germline, CDR1 is MNHNS, CDR2 SASEGT. This CDR3 region has 12 residues. CDR3 loop: CASRSAGGEQFF. The CDR3 nucleotides read TGTGCCAGCAGATCTGCAGGTGGAGAGCAGTTCTTC.

This clonotype was detected a few times. The chain employs TRBV5-1 and TRBJ1-2, with D unclear. The length of the CDR3 is 14 residues. Germline lookup yields CDR1 SGHRS and CDR2 YFSETQ. V lost 0 bases and J lost 4, with 10 bases in between. CDR3 loop: CASSLEQPPYGYTF. Here the CDR3 DNA reads TGCGCCAGCAGCTTGGAACAACCGCCCTATGGCTACACCTTC.

This clonotype was counted between two and nine times. This chain links TRBV12-3 or TRBV12-4 with TRBJ2-5; 14 positions match TRBD2. The length of the CDR3 is 14 residues. After removal of 6 bases from V and 11 bases from J, the junction contained 8 bases not matched to a gene. The CDR3 nucleotides read TGTGCCAGCAGGCCAGGGACTAGCGGGGGTGAGCAGTACTTC. This encodes CASRPGTSGGEQYF.

This chain uses TRBV12-5 with TRBJ2-4, with D unresolved. This CDR3 is built from 17 residues. Germline values: CDR1 LGHNT, CDR2 FRNRAP. V was cut by 0 bases and J by 1 base, with 13 bases left in between. The CDR3 sequence: CASGLVGLREAKNIQYF. CDR3 nucleotides: TGTGCTAGTGGTTTGGTAGGGCTTCGAGAGGCCAAAAACATTCAGTACTTC.

The chain employs TRBV20-1 and TRBJ2-5; D unclear. The DNA end favors TRBJ2-7, so the J call may be wrong. The CDR3 is 12 residues long. Germline V gene lookup returns CDR1 DFQATT and CDR2 SNEGSKA (reference sequence). The CDR3 loop reads CSAMDPEYEQYF. CDR3 nucleotides: TGCAGTGCTATGGACCCAGAATACGAGCAGTACTTC.

The rearrangement uses TRBV27 and TRBJ2-1; 11 positions match TRBD2. J lost 5 bases, V lost 7 bases, and 10 bases had no gene match. CDR1 is MNHEY and CDR2 is SMNVEV in the germline V gene (reference sequence). The CDR3 is 16 residues long. Written as DNA, the CDR3 is TGTGCCAGCACCTCCCCTCCGGGACTAGCGGACAATGAGCAGTTCTTC. Translated: CASTSPPGLADNEQFF.

The chain uses TRBV6-4 and TRBJ2-1, with D possibly matching TRBD2 (7 bases). Germline-derived CDR1 and CDR2 are MRHNA and SNTAGT. V was trimmed by 2 bases and J by 8 bases, leaving 16 bases between them. The CDR3 spans 15 residues. This chain's CDR3 is CASSDEGEGSDEQFF. The CDR3 DNA sequence: TGTGCCAGCAGTGACGAGGGGGAGGGCTCGGATGAGCAGTTCTTC.

The V gene is TRBV5-5, the J gene TRBJ1-6; tentatively, D is TRBD1 (5 bases). The CDR3 is 15 residues long. Trimming removed 0 bases at V and 9 bases at J, with 13 bases between. Per the germline V gene, CDR1 is SGHKS and CDR2 is YYEKEE (reference sequence). The CDR3 bases are TGTGCCAGCAGCTTGGTGGCAGGGTGGGGTTCACCCCTCCACTTT. This gives the protein CASSLVAGWGSPLHF.

This clonotype is a singleton in its sample. The chain joins TRBV5-6 to TRBJ2-3; D is unclear. The germline V gene has CDR1 SGHDT and CDR2 YYEEEE. CDR3 length equals 14 residues. V was clipped by 6 bases and J by 1 base, with 12 bases between them. CDR3 in amino acids: CASTRELGTDTQYF. The CDR3 coding sequence is TGTGCCAGCACCAGAGAGCTCGGCACAGATACGCAGTATTTT.

The chain has TRBV7-3 and TRBJ2-1, with D possibly being TRBD2 (6 bases). Trimming took off 3 bases at V and 5 bases at J, with 14 bases between the two ends. The CDR3 covers 15 residues. In germline, CDR1 is SGHTA, CDR2 FQGTGA. CDR3 bases: TGTGCCAGCAGCTTCGGCGGGGCAAATGACAATGAGCAGTTCTTC. The encoded protein is CASSFGGANDNEQFF.

The rearrangement joins TRBV5-1 to TRBJ2-7; D is unclear. CDR1 and CDR2 (germline): SGHRS, YFSETQ. V was shortened by 4 bases and J by 5 bases, with 16 bases between the two germline ends. CDR3 size: 14 residues. The CDR3 here is CASSAQDPGHEQYF. The CDR3 coding sequence is TGCGCCAGCAGCGCCCAAGATCCTGGCCACGAGCAGTACTTC.

The chain has TRBV20-1 and TRBJ2-5, with TRBD2 identical over 7 bases. Trimming at V came to 1 base and at J to 5 bases, leaving 7 bases not matched to a gene. Germline CDR1 and CDR2: DFQATT and SNEGSKA (reference sequence). This CDR3 spans 14 amino acids. This chain's CDR3 is CSARGEAAGETQYF. The CDR3 DNA is TGCAGTGCTAGAGGCGAGGCAGCGGGGGAGACCCAGTACTTC.

The chain employs TRBV25-1 and TRBJ1-1; maybe TRBD1 (5 bases). The CDR3 extends over 14 amino acids. With 3 bases removed from V and 1 base from J, the gap between germline ends came to 9 bases. Germline V lookup: CDR1 MGHDK, CDR2 SYGVNS. CDR3 amino acids: CASSEAGSNTEAFF. The CDR3 DNA sequence: TGTGCCAGCAGTGAGGCAGGGTCGAACACTGAAGCTTTCTTT.

The chain uses TRBV7-2 and TRBJ1-1, with D maybe TRBD1 (6 bases). Germline V gene sequence: CDR1 SGHTA, CDR2 FQGNSA. The CDR3 sequence is 16 residues long. V lost 1 base, J lost 0 bases, and 12 bases lay in between. The CDR3 region is CASSLEGGRMNTEAFF. In nucleotides, the CDR3 is TGTGCCAGCAGCTTAGAGGGGGGGCGCATGAACACTGAAGCTTTCTTT.